Below, 4 T cell receptor beta chains from the same sample are listed, as sequenced in a study of blood T cell repertoires in COVID-19. Sequenced by immunoSEQ multiplex PCR; TCRdb stores in-frame clones only, minus some. The sample records 85,000 to 100,000 clones, roughly 89% being singletons. Material for sequencing was peripheral blood. The receptors come from a man between 50 and 59 years old with active or convalescent COVID-19.

This clone was counted a few times. The chain carries TRBV18 and TRBJ1-6; the D is unclear. V lost 4 bases and J 9 bases, leaving 10 bases between the germline ends. In germline, CDR1 is KGHSH, CDR2 LQKENI. The CDR3 is made up of 13 amino acids. The CDR3 DNA is TGTGCCAGCTCACAAGCTAGGTCTTCACCCCTCCACTTT. Translated: CASSQARSSPLHF.

The chain carries TRBV7-2 and TRBJ2-5; 7 bases match TRBD2. CDR1 and CDR2 (germline): SGHTA, FQGNSA. This CDR3 has 15 residues. J gave up 0 bases and V 5 bases, and 6 bases lay outside the gene matches. CDR3 in DNA: TGTGCCAGCAGCCAGCTTGGGGGGGACCAAGAGACCCAGTACTTC. Its translation is CASSQLGGDQETQYF.

V and J are TRBV5-1 and TRBJ2-2, with 12 positions matching TRBD1. Germline trimming cut 1 base from V and 6 bases from J; bases unmatched to any gene: 13. The CDR3 has 19 amino acids. Germline values: CDR1 SGHRS, CDR2 YFSETQ. The CDR3 coding sequence is TGCGCCAGCAGCTTGTATACCGGGGACAGGGGGCGCACGGCCGGGGAGCTGTTTTTT. Translated: CASSLYTGDRGRTAGELFF.

The rearrangement uses TRBV19 and TRBJ2-2; 10 bases line up with TRBD1. CDR1 is LNHDA and CDR2 is SQIVND in the germline V gene (reference sequence). Trimming at V came to 5 bases and at J to 6 bases, leaving 12 bases not matched to a gene. The CDR3 is 17 residues long. The CDR3 reads CASSPQPGQGQPGELFF. In DNA, the CDR3 is TGTGCCAGTAGTCCTCAACCGGGACAGGGGCAGCCCGGGGAGCTGTTTTTT.